This T cell receptor beta chain came from a study of CD8+ T cells in alopecia areata. Turning to the study itself: For the treated group, dosing was oral tofacitinib at 5 to 10 mg twice daily. Regarding the study as a whole: In scalp and blood during tofacitinib, many expanded lesional clones persisted.

The CDR3 spans 12 residues. Germline CDR1 and CDR2: ENHRY and SYGVKD. V lost 10 bases, J lost 7 bases, and 7 bases stayed unmatched. Reverse transcription of extracted RNA yielded cDNA, which provided the sequencing template. Assay: immunoSEQ multiplex PCR; the TCRdb copy retains only in-frame clones and omits some. Of 100,000 to 150,000 clones in the sample, approximately 60% are singletons; the top ten hold under 7.5%. As to treatment: oral pan-JAK inhibitor, 5-10 mg twice daily. Specimens obtained from alopecia areata patients comprised lesional scalp punch biopsies and peripheral blood. With respect to this clone: Its antigen is still unknown.

J is TRBJ2-1 and V is TRBV10-3, with 7 bases lining up with TRBD2. This clonotype was obtained from a human donor with alopecia areata. Sequences were derived from CD4+ T cells sorted from blood, sampled at week 4, from a patient treated with tofacitinib. Here the CDR3 reads CATSAGANEQFF. CDR3 nucleotides: TGTGCCACCTCGGCGGGAGCAAATGAGCAGTTCTTC.